This is a list of T cell receptor beta chains from one sample in a study of T cell responses to AZD1222 COVID-19 vaccine. Sequenced by immunoSEQ multiplex PCR; TCRdb stores in-frame clones only, minus some. In the table there are about 94,000 clones, around 89% of which are singletons. The source material was peripheral blood, sampled 28 days after the second AZD1222 dose. These receptors came from an adult who received the AZD1222 COVID-19 vaccine. Both conserved end residues are part of each CDR3. The order of the fields is V gene, J gene, CDR3 protein.

v_gene: TRBV5-1
j_gene: TRBJ2-7
CDR3aa: CASSLEPVAYEQYF

v_gene: TRBV2
j_gene: TRBJ1-5
CDR3aa: CASSLLRLDQPQHF

v_gene: TRBV7-3
j_gene: TRBJ2-1
CDR3aa: CASSLEVAYNEQFF

v_gene: TRBV28
j_gene: TRBJ2-7
CDR3aa: CASESAGTGGREQYF

v_gene: TRBV6-5
j_gene: TRBJ1-2
CDR3aa: CASLGASGSYGYTF

v_gene: TRBV7-2
j_gene: TRBJ2-5
CDR3aa: CASSFGAGIKTQYF

v_gene: TRBV2
j_gene: TRBJ1-2
CDR3aa: CARDREGYGYTF

v_gene: TRBV20-1
j_gene: TRBJ2-7
CDR3aa: CSASEGRLYEQYF

v_gene: TRBV4-3
j_gene: TRBJ2-3
CDR3aa: CASSQERTSGLGAQYF

v_gene: TRBV9
j_gene: TRBJ2-2
CDR3aa: CASSAFVSGELFF